The rows below give T cell receptor beta chains drawn from one sample of a study of blood T cell repertoires in COVID-19. This table comes from immunoSEQ multiplex PCR, and its TCRdb copy is limited to in-frame clones, with some not included. The sample holds roughly 250,000 clones, about 89% seen once. Material: PBMCs or T cells enriched from blood (not recorded which). Every receptor here comes from a woman aged 18-29 years who had recovered from COVID-19. Each CDR3 is given with its conserved first and last residue. The order of the fields is V gene, D gene, clone size, J gene, CDR3 protein, CDR3 DNA. D genes are given only for firm matches. Some rows have no size entry. The others give once, few or many, or a class for an expanded clone.

V: TRBV19
D: TRBD1
size: NA
J: TRBJ2-7
CDR3: CATAGQGAYEQYF
DNA: TGTGCCACCGCGGGACAGGGGGCCTACGAGCAGTACTTC

V: TRBV11-3
D: NA
size: NA
J: TRBJ1-2
CDR3: CASSMTPSLEYGYTF
DNA: TGTGCCAGCAGCATGACTCCCTCCCTGGAATATGGCTACACCTTC

V: TRBV12-5
D: NA
size: NA
J: TRBJ1-1
CDR3: CASGLVGPFAPTEAFF
DNA: TGTGCTAGTGGTTTGGTCGGTCCCTTTGCCCCCACTGAAGCTTTCTTT

V: TRBV6-5
D: NA
size: NA
J: TRBJ1-2
CDR3: CASSSRTDGYTF
DNA: TGTGCCAGCAGTTCACGAACTGATGGCTACACCTTC

V: TRBV18
D: TRBD2
size: once
J: TRBJ2-1
CDR3: CASSLGLAGGPMNEQFF
DNA: TGTGCCAGCTCACTCGGACTAGCGGGGGGCCCAATGAATGAGCAGTTCTTC

V: TRBV6-2/TRBV6-3
D: NA
size: NA
J: TRBJ1-1
CDR3: CASSEGMNTEAFF
DNA: TGTGCCAGCAGCGAGGGAATGAACACTGAAGCTTTCTTT

V: TRBV2
D: NA
size: NA
J: TRBJ2-1
CDR3: CASSEYSSYNEQFF
DNA: TGTGCCAGCAGTGAATATTCCTCTTACAATGAGCAGTTCTTC

V: TRBV14
D: NA
size: NA
J: TRBJ2-7
CDR3: CASSQRHLGEQYF
DNA: TGTGCCAGCAGCCAGAGACACCTCGGCGAGCAGTACTTC

V: TRBV27
D: NA
size: NA
J: TRBJ2-1
CDR3: CASSSSGRYNEQFF
DNA: TGTGCCAGCAGTTCCTCGGGGAGATACAATGAGCAGTTCTTC

V: TRBV15
D: NA
size: once
J: TRBJ2-5
CDR3: CATSRGQTTSGETQYF
DNA: TGTGCCACCAGCCGCGGACAGACTACTTCTGGAGAGACCCAGTACTTC

V: TRBV18
D: TRBD1
size: NA
J: TRBJ1-1
CDR3: CASSPETGRGAFF
DNA: TGTGCCAGCTCACCTGAGACAGGGCGAGGTGCTTTCTTT

V: TRBV7-3
D: NA
size: NA
J: TRBJ2-3
CDR3: CASSFRGGTDTQYF
DNA: TGTGCCAGCAGCTTTAGGGGCGGCACAGATACGCAGTATTTT

V: TRBV18
D: TRBD1
size: few
J: TRBJ1-2
CDR3: CASSSPGTGFNYGYTF
DNA: TGTGCCAGCTCATCACCCGGGACAGGCTTTAACTATGGCTACACCTTC

V: TRBV27
D: NA
size: few
J: TRBJ1-3
CDR3: CASSSVTESGNTIYF
DNA: TGTGCCAGCAGTTCAGTGACGGAGTCTGGAAACACCATATATTTT

V: TRBV9
D: NA
size: NA
J: TRBJ2-1
CDR3: CASSVGDAGNGAFF
DNA: TGTGCCAGCAGCGTAGGGGATGCGGGAAACGGGGCGTTCTTC

V: TRBV18
D: NA
size: NA
J: TRBJ2-3
CDR3: CASSPPSGSDRATDTQYF
DNA: TGTGCCAGCTCACCACCATCAGGGTCGGACAGAGCCACAGATACGCAGTATTTT

V: TRBV13
D: TRBD1
size: NA
J: TRBJ1-2
CDR3: CASSFGQGDYGYTF
DNA: TGTGCCAGCAGCTTTGGACAGGGTGACTATGGCTACACCTTC

V: TRBV2
D: NA
size: NA
J: TRBJ2-2
CDR3: CASSEARNSGELFF
DNA: TGTGCCAGCAGTGAAGCGCGAAATTCCGGGGAGCTGTTTTTT

V: TRBV2
D: NA
size: NA
J: TRBJ1-1
CDR3: CASSEKGGDTEAFF
DNA: TGTGCCAGCAGTGAGAAGGGGGGGGACACTGAAGCTTTCTTT

V: TRBV6-1
D: TRBD1
size: NA
J: TRBJ1-2
CDR3: CASSEWTGPNYGYTF
DNA: TGTGCCAGCAGTGAATGGACAGGTCCTAACTATGGCTACACCTTC

V: TRBV3-1/TRBV3-2
D: NA
size: NA
J: TRBJ2-3
CDR3: CASSQRDPATDTQYF
DNA: TGTGCCAGCAGCCAGCGGGACCCAGCGACAGATACGCAGTATTTT

V: TRBV24-1
D: NA
size: once
J: TRBJ2-5
CDR3: CATSDLPWGAQYF
DNA: TGTGCCACCAGTGATTTGCCGTGGGGGGCCCAGTACTTC

V: TRBV18
D: NA
size: NA
J: TRBJ1-3
CDR3: CASTFGGSSGNTIYF
DNA: TGTGCCAGCACCTTCGGGGGTAGTTCTGGAAACACCATATATTTT

V: TRBV28
D: TRBD1
size: NA
J: TRBJ1-1
CDR3: CASSVYRGGTEAFF
DNA: TGTGCCAGCAGTGTCTACAGGGGAGGCACTGAAGCTTTCTTT

V: TRBV10-1
D: NA
size: NA
J: TRBJ1-2
CDR3: CASSDGYGYTF
DNA: TGCGCCAGCAGTGACGGCTATGGCTACACCTTC

V: TRBV28
D: TRBD1
size: NA
J: TRBJ1-4
CDR3: CASSLTDRVLFF
DNA: TGTGCCAGCAGTTTAACCGACAGGGTCCTGTTTTTT

V: TRBV28
D: TRBD1
size: NA
J: TRBJ1-2
CDR3: CASSFGTGDGYTF
DNA: TGTGCCAGCAGTTTTGGGACAGGGGACGGCTACACCTTC

V: TRBV4-2
D: TRBD2
size: few
J: TRBJ2-2
CDR3: CASSQRTSGTVRTGELFF
DNA: TGTGCCAGCAGCCAGAGGACTAGCGGGACGGTTCGAACCGGGGAGCTGTTTTTT

V: TRBV7-2
D: NA
size: NA
J: TRBJ1-6
CDR3: CASSPGLTSNSPLHF
DNA: TGTGCCAGCAGCCCGGGTCTTACGTCTAATTCACCCCTCCACTTT

V: TRBV5-1
D: TRBD1
size: NA
J: TRBJ1-1
CDR3: CASSNGGRQGITEAFF
DNA: TGCGCCAGCAGCAACGGAGGCCGACAGGGGATCACTGAAGCTTTCTTT

V: TRBV9
D: NA
size: NA
J: TRBJ1-2
CDR3: CASSVGSWDTSNYGYTF
DNA: TGTGCCAGCAGCGTCGGTTCCTGGGACACAAGTAACTATGGCTACACCTTC

V: TRBV27
D: NA
size: NA
J: TRBJ2-2
CDR3: CASSFRTVSGELFF
DNA: TGTGCCAGCAGTTTCCGCACGGTTTCCGGGGAGCTGTTTTTT

V: TRBV6-4
D: TRBD2
size: NA
J: TRBJ2-1
CDR3: CASSDGRGGHNEQFF
DNA: TGTGCCAGCAGTGATGGGCGGGGGGGCCACAATGAGCAGTTCTTC

V: TRBV19
D: NA
size: NA
J: TRBJ1-2
CDR3: CASSRANYGYTF
DNA: TGTGCCAGTTCGAGGGCTAACTATGGCTACACCTTC

V: TRBV2
D: TRBD2
size: NA
J: TRBJ2-3
CDR3: CASRPSTSWIADTQYF
DNA: TGTGCCAGCAGACCTTCGACTAGCTGGATCGCAGATACGCAGTATTTT

V: TRBV3-1/TRBV3-2
D: TRBD2
size: NA
J: TRBJ2-1
CDR3: CASSQDGTSGRIYNEQFF
DNA: TGTGCCAGCAGCCAAGATGGGACTAGCGGGAGGATTTACAATGAGCAGTTCTTC

V: TRBV4-1
D: NA
size: NA
J: TRBJ1-1
CDR3: CASSPRGSNTEAFF
DNA: TGCGCCAGCAGCCCGCGGGGCAGCAACACTGAAGCTTTCTTT

V: TRBV29-1
D: NA
size: NA
J: TRBJ1-2
CDR3: CSVGPPGVDGYTF
DNA: TGCAGCGTTGGTCCCCCGGGGGTGGATGGCTACACCTTC

V: TRBV18
D: NA
size: NA
J: TRBJ2-7
CDR3: CASSPPTRVGYEQYF
DNA: TGTGCCAGCTCACCTCCCACTAGGGTGGGCTACGAGCAGTACTTC

V: TRBV10-3
D: TRBD2
size: few
J: TRBJ2-3
CDR3: CATSPSSGGADTQYF
DNA: TGTGCCACTTCCCCCTCTAGCGGGGGTGCAGATACGCAGTATTTT

V: TRBV19
D: NA
size: NA
J: TRBJ1-1
CDR3: CASSITDWNTEAFF
DNA: TGTGCCAGTAGTATTACGGACTGGAACACTGAAGCTTTCTTT

V: TRBV6-2/TRBV6-3
D: NA
size: once
J: TRBJ1-2
CDR3: CASSYSGAVGGYTF
DNA: TGTGCCAGCAGTTACTCGGGGGCGGTAGGCGGCTACACCTTC

V: TRBV3-1/TRBV3-2
D: NA
size: NA
J: TRBJ1-2
CDR3: CASSQNQGQYGYTF
DNA: TGTGCCAGCAGCCAAAACCAGGGTCAATATGGCTACACCTTC

V: TRBV7-2
D: NA
size: once
J: TRBJ2-7
CDR3: CASSPTPSYEQYF
DNA: TGTGCCAGCAGCCCTACCCCGTCCTACGAGCAGTACTTC

V: TRBV2
D: NA
size: NA
J: TRBJ2-4
CDR3: CASRDTEGVNIQYF
DNA: TGTGCCAGCAGAGACACTGAAGGGGTAAACATTCAGTACTTC